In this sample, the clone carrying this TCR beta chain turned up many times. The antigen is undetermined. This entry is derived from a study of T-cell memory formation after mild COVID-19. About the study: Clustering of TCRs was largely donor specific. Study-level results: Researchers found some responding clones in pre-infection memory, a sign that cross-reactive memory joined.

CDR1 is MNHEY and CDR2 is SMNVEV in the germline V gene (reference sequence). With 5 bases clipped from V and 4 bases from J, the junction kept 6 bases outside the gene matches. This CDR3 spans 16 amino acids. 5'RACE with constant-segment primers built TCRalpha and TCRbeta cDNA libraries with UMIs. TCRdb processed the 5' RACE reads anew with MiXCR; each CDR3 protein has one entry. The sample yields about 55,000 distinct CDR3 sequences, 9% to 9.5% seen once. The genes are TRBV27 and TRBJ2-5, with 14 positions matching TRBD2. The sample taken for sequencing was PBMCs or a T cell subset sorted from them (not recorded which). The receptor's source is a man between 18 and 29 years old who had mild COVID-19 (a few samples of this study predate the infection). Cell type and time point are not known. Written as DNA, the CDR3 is TGTGCCAGCAGTAGAGCCGGGACTAGCGGGGGAGAGACCCAGTACTTC. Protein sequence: CASSRAGTSGGETQYF.